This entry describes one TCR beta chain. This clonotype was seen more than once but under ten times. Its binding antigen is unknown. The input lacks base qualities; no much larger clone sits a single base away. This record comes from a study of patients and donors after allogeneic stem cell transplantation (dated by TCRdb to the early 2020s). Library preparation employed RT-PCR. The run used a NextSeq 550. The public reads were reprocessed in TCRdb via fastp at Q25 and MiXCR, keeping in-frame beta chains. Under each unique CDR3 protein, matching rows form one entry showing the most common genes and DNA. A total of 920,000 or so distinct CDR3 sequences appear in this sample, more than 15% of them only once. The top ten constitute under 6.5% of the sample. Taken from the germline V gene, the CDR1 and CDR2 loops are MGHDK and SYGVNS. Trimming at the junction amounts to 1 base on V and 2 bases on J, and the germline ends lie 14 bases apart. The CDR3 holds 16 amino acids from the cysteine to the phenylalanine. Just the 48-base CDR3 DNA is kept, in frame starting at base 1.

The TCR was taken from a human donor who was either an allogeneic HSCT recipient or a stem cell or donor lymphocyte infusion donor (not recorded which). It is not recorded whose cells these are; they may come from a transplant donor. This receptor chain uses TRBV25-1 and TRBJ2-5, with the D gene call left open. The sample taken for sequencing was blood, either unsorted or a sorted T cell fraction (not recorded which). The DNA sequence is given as TGTGCCAGCAGTGAATGGGCCGTGAAACAGCAAGAGACCCAGTACTTC. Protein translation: CASSEWAVKQQETQYF. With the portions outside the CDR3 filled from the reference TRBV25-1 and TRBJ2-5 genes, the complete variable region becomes EADIYQTPRYLVIGTGKKITLECSQTMGHDKMYWYQQDPGMELHLIHYSYGVNSTEKGDLSSESTVSRIRTEHFPLTLESARPSHTSQYLCASSEWAVKQQETQYFGPGTRLLVL.